The entry below describes one T cell receptor (beta chain). What it binds is not known. The PCR had 60 Vbeta and 13 Jbeta primers. Clones were read by immunoSEQ multiplex PCR, and TCRdb kept only the in-frame ones, dropping some. The table records over 150,000 clones, about 74% of them present only once. This record belongs to a study of cytomegalovirus exposure and HLA in healthy donors. The study, taken as a whole, reports: HLA alleles showed associations with around 15,000 TCR beta sequences in a later analysis, at a 0.05 false discovery rate. A prior analysis recorded that most TCR beta V segments were productive about 87% or about 30% of the time. Follow-up analysis later connected one missense variant in DCLRE1C with trimming of TCR beta V- and J-genes.

Germline V gives CDR1 SGHRS, CDR2 YFSETQ. This CDR3 is 18 amino acids long. Germline trimming cut 6 bases from V and 0 bases from J; bases unmatched to any gene: 14. The V call is TRBV5-1, the J call TRBJ1-1; TRBD1 aligns across 10 bases. The receptor was isolated from a woman aged 40 to 50 in good health and CMV-seronegative. The source material was PBMCs. The CDR3 nucleotides are TGCGCCAGCAATCCGGGAGGGACAGGGGAGTTCATGAACACTGAAGCTTTCTTT. Translation: CASNPGGTGEFMNTEAFF. The variable domain in full, with the rest retrieved from reference TRBV5-1 and TRBJ1-1, is KAGVTQTPRYLIKTRGQQVTLSCSPISGHRSVSWYQQTPGQGLQFLFEYFSETQRNKGNFPGRFSGRQFSNSRSEMNVSTLELGDSALYLCASNPGGTGEFMNTEAFFGQGTRLTVV.